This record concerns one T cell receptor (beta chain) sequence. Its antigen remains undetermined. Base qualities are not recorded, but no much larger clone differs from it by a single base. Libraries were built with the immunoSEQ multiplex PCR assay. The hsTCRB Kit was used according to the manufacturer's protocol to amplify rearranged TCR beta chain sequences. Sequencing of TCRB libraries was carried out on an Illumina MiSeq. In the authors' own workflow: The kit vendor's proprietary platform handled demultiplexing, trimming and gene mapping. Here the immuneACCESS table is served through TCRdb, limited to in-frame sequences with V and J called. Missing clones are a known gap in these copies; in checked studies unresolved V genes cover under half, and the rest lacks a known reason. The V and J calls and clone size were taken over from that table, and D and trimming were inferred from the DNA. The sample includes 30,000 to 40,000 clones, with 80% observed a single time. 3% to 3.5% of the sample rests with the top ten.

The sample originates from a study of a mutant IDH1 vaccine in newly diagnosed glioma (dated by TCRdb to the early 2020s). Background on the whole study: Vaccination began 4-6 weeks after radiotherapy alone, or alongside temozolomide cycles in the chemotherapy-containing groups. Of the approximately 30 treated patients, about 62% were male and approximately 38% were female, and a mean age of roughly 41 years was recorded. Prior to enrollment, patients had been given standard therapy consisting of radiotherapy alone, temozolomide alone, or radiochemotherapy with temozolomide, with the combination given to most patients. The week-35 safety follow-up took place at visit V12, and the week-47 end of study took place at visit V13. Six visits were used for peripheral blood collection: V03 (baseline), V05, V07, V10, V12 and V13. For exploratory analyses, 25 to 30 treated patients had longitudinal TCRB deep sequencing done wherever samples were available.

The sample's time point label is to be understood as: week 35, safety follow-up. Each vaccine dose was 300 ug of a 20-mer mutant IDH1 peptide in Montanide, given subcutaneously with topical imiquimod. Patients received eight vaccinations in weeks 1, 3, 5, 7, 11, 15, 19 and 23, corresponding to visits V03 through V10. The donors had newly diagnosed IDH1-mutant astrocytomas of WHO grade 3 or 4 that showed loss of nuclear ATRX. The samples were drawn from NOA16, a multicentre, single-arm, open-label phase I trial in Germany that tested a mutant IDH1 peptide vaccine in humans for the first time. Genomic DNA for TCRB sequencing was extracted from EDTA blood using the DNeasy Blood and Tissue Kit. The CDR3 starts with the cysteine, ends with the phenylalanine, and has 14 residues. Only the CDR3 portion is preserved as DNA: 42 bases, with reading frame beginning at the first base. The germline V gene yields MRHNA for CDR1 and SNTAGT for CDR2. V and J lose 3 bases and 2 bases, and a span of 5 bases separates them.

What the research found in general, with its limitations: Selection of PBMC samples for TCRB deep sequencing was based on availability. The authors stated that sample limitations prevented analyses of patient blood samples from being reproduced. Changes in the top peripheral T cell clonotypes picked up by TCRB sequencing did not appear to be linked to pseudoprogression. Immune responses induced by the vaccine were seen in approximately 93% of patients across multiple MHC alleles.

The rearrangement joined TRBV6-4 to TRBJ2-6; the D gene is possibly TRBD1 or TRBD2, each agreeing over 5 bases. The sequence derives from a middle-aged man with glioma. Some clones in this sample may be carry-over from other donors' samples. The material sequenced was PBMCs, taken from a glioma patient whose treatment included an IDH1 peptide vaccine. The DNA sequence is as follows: TGTGCCAGCAGTGAGGGGGCTGGGGCCAACGTCCTGACTTTC. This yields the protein CASSEGAGANVLTF.